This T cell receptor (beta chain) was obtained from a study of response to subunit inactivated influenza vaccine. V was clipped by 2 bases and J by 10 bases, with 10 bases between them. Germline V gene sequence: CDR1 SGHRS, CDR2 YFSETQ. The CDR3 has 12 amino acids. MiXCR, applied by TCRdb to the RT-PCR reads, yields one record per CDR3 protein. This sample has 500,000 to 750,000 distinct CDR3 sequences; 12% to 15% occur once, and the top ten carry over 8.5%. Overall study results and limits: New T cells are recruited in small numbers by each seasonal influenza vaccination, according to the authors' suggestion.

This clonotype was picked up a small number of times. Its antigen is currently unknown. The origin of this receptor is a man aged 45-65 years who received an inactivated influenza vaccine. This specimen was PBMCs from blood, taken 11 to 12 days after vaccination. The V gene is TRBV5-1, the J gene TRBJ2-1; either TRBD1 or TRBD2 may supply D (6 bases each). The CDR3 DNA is TGCGCCAGCAGCTTAAGGGGGGAAGAGCAGTTCTTC. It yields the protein CASSLRGEEQFF.